The present T cell receptor beta chain was sequenced within a study of blood T cell repertoires in COVID-19. Across the study: Collection of acute and convalescent COVID-19 samples took place in the United States, Italy and Spain.

This clone was counted ten times or more. Produced via immunoSEQ multiplex PCR; TCRdb's table is partial and in-frame only. The table has some 180,000 clones, 80% seen once; the top ten hold about 7%. V was clipped by 5 bases and J by 6 bases, with 25 bases between them. This CDR3 has 18 residues. The germline V gene encodes CDR1 PRHDT and CDR2 FYEKMQ (reference sequence). V and J are TRBV13 and TRBJ2-2, with D perhaps TRBD2 (6 bases). The sample comprised peripheral blood. This receptor was identified in a man aged 60-69 years with acute or convalescent COVID-19. The DNA for the CDR3 is TGTGCCAGCAGCCCGAAATACCCGCCGGCGGGGAAATCCGGGGAGCTGTTTTTT. This codes for CASSPKYPPAGKSGELFF.